The TCR beta chain under discussion was sequenced for a study of T cells of healthy individuals. TCRdb processed the 5' RACE reads anew with MiXCR; each CDR3 protein has one entry. The data hold 95,000 to 100,000 distinct CDR3 sequences, with roughly a sixth observed a single time. The CDR3 extends over 16 amino acids. V shed 8 bases and J shed 8 bases, with 22 bases lying between them. Germline assignment: CDR1 MDHEN and CDR2 SYDVKM. The rearrangement joins TRBV28 to TRBJ1-6, with D perhaps matching TRBD1 (6 bases). The origin of this receptor is a human donor in good health. CDR3 loop: CASLGGGFGAYSPLHF. The CDR3, as DNA: TGTGCCAGCCTCGGAGGGGGGTTTGGGGCCTATTCACCCCTCCACTTT.